This T cell receptor beta chain was observed in a study of cytomegalovirus exposure and HLA in healthy donors. Each donor was healthy, and each was a bone marrow donor. As to this clone: The antigen is undetermined.

Vbeta (60) and Jbeta (13) primers were used in the PCR. Measured with immunoSEQ multiplex PCR; TCRdb has only the in-frame clones, and not every one. The table has more than 150,000 clones, around 81% seen once; the top ten hold around 2.2%. The CDR3 covers 13 residues. V lost 2 bases to trimming and J lost 2 bases, with 5 bases between them. Germline loops: CDR1 MRHNA, CDR2 SNTAGT. The study, taken as a whole, reports: Among the CMV-associated chains, a few were confirmed in vitro as specific for CMV antigens. A cluster of highly shared sequence variants was likely a sequencing artifact. The majority of CMV-associated TCR beta chains were reported as apparently HLA-restricted in a later analysis.

This receptor was obtained from a woman aged 18-35 years in good health and CMV-seropositive. The source material was PBMCs. The rearrangement joins TRBV6-4 to TRBJ2-3; no firm D call. The CDR3 here is CASSDQVTDTQYF. As DNA, the CDR3 is TGTGCCAGCAGTGACCAGGTCACAGATACGCAGTATTTT.